What follows describes a single T cell receptor beta chain. Its antigen is unknown. Tagging with unique molecular identifiers was applied to individual cDNA molecules. TCRdb recomputed calls from the 5' RACE reads with MiXCR, one row per CDR3 protein. The sample lists more than 85,000 distinct CDR3 sequences, roughly an eighth occurring once. The CDR3 length is 13 residues. From germline, CDR1 is SQVTM and CDR2 ANQGSEA. The data belong to a study of early T cells in non-severe SARS-CoV-2 infection. Whole-study context: The input, bulk RNA from unsorted whole blood, was sequenced, and chains were unpaired.

General observations from the study: Private and CD4 specificities were missed by VDJdb matching, skewed to anti-spike CD8.

This clonotype was obtained from an adult who was a healthcare worker with PCR-confirmed SARS-CoV-2 infection or an uninfected control (not recorded which). The specimen was whole blood, collected at baseline. The chain joins TRBV29-1 to TRBJ1-1; TRBD1 is a possible D gene (5 bases). CDR3 coding DNA: TGCGGAGCATATGGGACGGAGAACACTGAAGCTTTCTTT. This sequence encodes CGAYGTENTEAFF. Filled out from reference TRBV29-1 and TRBJ1-1, the complete variable domain reads SAVISQKPSRDICQRGTSLTIQCQVDSQVTMMFWYRQQPGQSLTLIATANQGSEATYESGFVIDKFPISRPNLTFSTLTVSNMSPEDSSIYLCGAYGTENTEAFFGQGTRLTVV.